This T cell receptor (beta chain) emerged from a study of lymphopenia after photon versus proton radiotherapy. Overall study findings and caveats: Survival link was tested only in deceased patients; proton benefit remains a possibility. In patients who died, overall survival fell as post-nadir TCR diversity dropped more.

TCRdb's table, derived via immunoSEQ multiplex PCR, lists solely in-frame clones and lacks some. The table shows some 76,000 clones, with just under 95% occurring only once. A few counts support this clone. Antigen unknown. The specimen was peripheral blood, collected from a patient treated with photon-based radiotherapy. The origin of this receptor is a woman in her thirties or forties with cholangiocarcinoma.

DNA of the CDR3: TGTGCCATCAGTGAGTGGAGGGAGGACACTGAAGCTTTCTTT. Encoded protein: CAISEWREDTEAFF. The chain uses TRBV10-3 and TRBJ1-1, with D unclear. The CDR3 is made up of 14 amino acids. In germline, CDR1 is ENHRY, CDR2 SYGVKD. The germline V and J ends were trimmed by 1 base and 3 bases, with 9 bases remaining between them.